The count of the clone carrying this TCR beta chain is one. This sample stems from a study of blood T cell repertoires in COVID-19. Study-wide context: Acute and convalescent COVID-19 specimens originated in the United States, Italy and Spain.

The Seattle site enrolled patients during active infection and followed them longitudinally. Looked up from germline, CDR1 is LNHDA and CDR2 is SQIVND (reference sequence). V lost 7 bases, J lost 1 base, and 7 bases stayed unmatched. This CDR3 contains 15 residues. Produced via immunoSEQ multiplex PCR; TCRdb's table is partial and in-frame only. This table has approximately 250,000 clones, roughly 91% appearing once. The rearrangement links TRBV19 to TRBJ2-7; TRBD1 matches 10 bases. The receptor comes from a man younger than 40 with COVID-19, enrolled during active disease. The sequenced sample consisted of peripheral blood. CDR3: CASKGQGLNSYEQYF. DNA for the CDR3: TGTGCCAGTAAGGGACAGGGGCTTAATTCCTACGAGCAGTACTTC.